This record covers a single T cell receptor beta chain. The CDR3 sequence is 14 residues long. V was clipped by 8 bases and J by 6 bases, with 19 bases between them. This sample is drawn from a study of T-cell reconstitution after alpha-beta-depleted transplantation in children. The TCRbeta library incorporated unique molecular identifiers. Via MiXCR, TCRdb re-called the PCR reads, giving one row per CDR3 protein. The sample includes around 500,000 distinct CDR3 sequences, around 13% of them seen just once. The receptor was derived from a human donor who donated a stem cell graft to a child with combined immunodeficiency. J is TRBJ1-1 and V is TRBV12-3 or TRBV12-4; the D gene is possibly TRBD1 (6 bases). The source was PBMCs from the stem cell graft donor, collected from the stem cell graft. The CDR3 here is CASGTGTSGAEAFF. In DNA form, the CDR3 reads TGTGCCAGCGGCACAGGGACGTCGGGGGCTGAAGCTTTCTTT.